This T cell receptor (beta chain) was captured in a study of Graves' ophthalmopathy and Graves' hyperthyroidism. Amplification from RNA transcripts yielded the TCR beta CDR3 regions. A first-round RT-PCR used HTBI primers, followed by a second-round multiplex PCR. A single record per CDR3 protein comes from TCRdb applying MiXCR to the multiplex PCR reads. The data hold more than 300,000 distinct CDR3 sequences, with roughly 15% observed a single time. This clonotype showed up just a few times. The CDR3 consists of 13 residues. Germline CDR1 ENHRY, CDR2 SYGVKD. J lost 10 bases, V lost 6 bases, and 11 bases had no gene match.

The sequencing input was peripheral blood. This chain joins TRBV10-3 and TRBJ2-5; 7 nucleotides match TRBD2. This receptor was taken from an adult woman with stable Graves' hyperthyroidism. The CDR3 is CAIRGTTKRIQYF. For the CDR3, the DNA is TGTGCCATCAGGGGGACTACTAAGAGAATCCAGTACTTC.